Shown below are 25 T cell receptor beta chains from a single sample sequenced in a study of T cells in Graves' hyperthyroidism and ophthalmopathy (dated by TCRdb to between 2019 and 2020). The library was generated by multiplex PCR. For sequencing, an Illumina HiSeq 2000 was employed. Amplification of TCR beta CDR3 regions was carried out from RNA transcripts. For the first round of RT-PCR on the TCR CDR3, the HTBI primer set was used together with the Qiagen OneStep RT-PCR kit. Through fastp at Q25 and MiXCR, TCRdb rebuilt clones from the public reads, retaining in-frame beta chains. Here each entry gathers all rows of one CDR3 protein and keeps the most common genes and DNA. Across this sample there are roughly 570,000 distinct CDR3 sequences, with just over 45% seen only once. 15% to 20% of the sample is in the top ten clones. The sequenced material came from peripheral blood or thyroid tissue (not recorded which). All receptors come from an adult woman with Graves' disease, either hyperthyroidism or ophthalmopathy (not recorded which).

The chain links TRBV24-1 to TRBJ2-7; 7 nucleotides line up with TRBD2. The CDR3 sequence is 17 residues long. V trimming: 2 bases; J trimming: 2 bases; junction bases outside the gene matches: 11. Germline V gene lookup returns CDR1 KGHDR and CDR2 SFDVKD. The CDR3 sequence is CATSDSWTSGGTYEQYF. CDR3 DNA sequence: TGTGCCACCAGTGATTCCTGGACTAGTGGAGGGACCTACGAGCAGTACTTC.

In its sample, this clonotype was seen a few times. The chain employs TRBV20-1 and TRBJ1-1, with D perhaps TRBD1 (6 bases). This CDR3 has 12 residues. Germline CDR1 DFQATT, CDR2 SNEGSKA (reference sequence). Trimming cost V 3 bases and J 4 bases, with 9 bases left between them. DNA for the CDR3: TGCAGTGCTAGGACAGGAAGCACTGAAGCTTTCTTT. Protein sequence: CSARTGSTEAFF.

This clonotype showed up many times. The chain joins TRBV10-3 to TRBJ2-7, with D maybe TRBD1 (6 bases). This CDR3 has 14 residues. V was shortened by 5 bases and J by 2 bases, with 13 bases between the two germline ends. Germline lookup yields CDR1 ENHRY and CDR2 SYGVKD. CDR3 amino acids: CAISQQGNTYEQYF. The CDR3 DNA sequence: TGTGCCATCAGTCAACAGGGCAATACCTACGAGCAGTACTTC.

This clonotype was detected only a few times. The genes are TRBV10-3 and TRBJ2-5; 9 bases match TRBD1. Germline assignment: CDR1 ENHRY and CDR2 SYGVKD. The CDR3 length is 14 residues. Unmatched junction bases numbered 5, after V lost 4 bases and J lost 5 bases. DNA for the CDR3: TGTGCCATCAGTGCCGGGACAGGGTTGGAGACCCAGTACTTC. Protein product: CAISAGTGLETQYF.

Turning to this clonotype: A clone one base away is much larger, so this may be a read error. The chain recombines TRBV7-3 with TRBJ2-5; D is possibly TRBD2 (6 bases). CDR3 length: 14 amino acids. The germline gives CDR1 SGHTA, CDR2 FQGTGA. The CDR3 sequence is CANSFGPGLETQYF. The CDR3 nucleotides are TGTGCCAACAGCTTCGGACCGGGACTAGAGACCCAGTACTTC.

Concerning this clonotype itself: A read error may explain this, as a much larger clone is one base away. The chain joins TRBV6-1 to TRBJ2-5; 7 positions match TRBD2. V shed 11 bases and J 3 bases; nucleotides not matched to a gene: 18. The CDR3 sequence is 16 residues long. The germline gives CDR1 MNHNS, CDR2 SASEGT. CDR3 bases: TGTGCCTTTGCGACCGGACTAGTGGGAGGGGAAGAGACCCAGTACTTC. Its protein product is CAFATGLVGGEETQYF.

As for this clonotype: The limits of the CDR3 on the DNA are not certain, so only TCRdb's listed CDR3 is given. This sequence joins TRBV15 and TRBJ1-5; the DNA was not used to check the table's D call, TRBD1. Germline CDR1 LNHNV, CDR2 YYDKDF (reference sequence). The CDR3 is 23 residues long, ends included. CDR3 region: CATSRDPGQGTDTQYFGPGTRHF.

V and J are TRBV9 and TRBJ1-1; 8 nucleotides line up with TRBD1. CDR1 and CDR2 from the germline V gene are SGDLS and YYNGEE. V was pared by 3 bases and J by 8 bases, with 3 bases of the junction left unmatched. CDR3 size: 12 residues. In nucleotides, the CDR3 is TGTGCCAGCAGCGAGACAGGGGTGGAAGCTTTCTTT. Encoded protein: CASSETGVEAFF.

V is TRBV19 and J is TRBJ2-2; D gene uncertain. The CDR3 extends over 14 amino acids. The V gene lost 3 bases and the J gene lost 7 bases, with 12 bases spanning the gap. In germline, CDR1 is LNHDA, CDR2 SQIVND (reference sequence). CDR3 in amino acids: CASSIGRPSGELFF. CDR3 bases: TGTGCCAGTAGTATTGGACGGCCGAGCGGGGAGCTGTTTTTT.

The chain uses TRBV5-1 and TRBJ2-5; TRBD2 might be the D (6 bases). CDR3 length: 14 amino acids. CDR1 SGHRS and CDR2 YFSETQ come from the germline V gene. Trimming took 2 bases from V and 3 from J, leaving 11 bases between them. CDR3 sequence: CASSLTGAEETQYF. In nucleotides, the CDR3 is TGCGCCAGCAGCTTAACGGGAGCGGAAGAGACCCAGTACTTC. Full variable domain (remainder filled in from reference TRBV5-1 and TRBJ2-5): KAGVTQTPRYLIKTRGQQVTLSCSPISGHRSVSWYQQTPGQGLQFLFEYFSETQRNKGNFPGRFSGRQFSNSRSEMNVSTLELGDSALYLCASSLTGAEETQYFGPGTRLLVL.

This clonotype has ten or more counts. The rearrangement uses TRBV12-3 or TRBV12-4 and TRBJ2-5, with D perhaps assigned TRBD1 or TRBD2 (6 bases each). This CDR3 has 14 residues. The germline V and J ends were trimmed by 5 bases and 2 bases, with 12 bases remaining between them. CDR3 in DNA: TGTGCCAGCAGTACCCCGGGGGCTCAAGAGACCCAGTACTTC. This gives the protein CASSTPGAQETQYF.

J is TRBJ2-4 and V is TRBV15; 9 nucleotides line up with TRBD2. The CDR3 spans 15 residues. Germline V gene lookup returns CDR1 LNHNV and CDR2 YYDKDF (reference sequence). With 4 bases clipped from V and 9 bases from J, the junction kept 10 bases outside the gene matches. In nucleotides, the CDR3 is TGTGCCACCAGCACCCGTAGCGGGAGCGGGGTCATTCAGTACTTC. Translation: CATSTRSGSGVIQYF.

The chain recombines TRBV20-1 with TRBJ1-1; 7 bases are shared with TRBD1. Germline loops: CDR1 DFQATT, CDR2 SNEGSKA (reference sequence). CDR3 length: 14 amino acids. The ends lost 7 bases at V and 8 bases at J; junction bases unmatched: 16. The CDR3 nucleotides read TGCAGTGTCGGGACAGTAGAACATAGGGGGGAAGCTTTCTTT. Its protein product is CSVGTVEHRGEAFF.

The rearrangement uses TRBV15 and TRBJ2-5, with TRBD2 matching 7 bases. The CDR3 sequence is 16 residues long. V was clipped by 5 bases and J by 2 bases; unmatched bases: 11. Germline V gives CDR1 LNHNV, CDR2 YYDKDF (reference sequence). CDR3 amino acids: CATSSGASGEQETQYF. CDR3 DNA sequence: TGTGCCACCAGCTCCGGGGCTAGCGGAGAGCAAGAGACCCAGTACTTC.

This clonotype appeared once. DNA for the CDR3: TGTGCCAGCAGTAAAACGACAGGGGCACTAGATACTGAAGCTTTCTTT. Encoded protein: CASSKTTGALDTEAFF. The chain is built from TRBV28 and TRBJ1-1; 8 bases map to TRBD1. The CDR3 runs to 16 residues. Germline CDR1 MDHEN, CDR2 SYDVKM. The V gene end was trimmed by 5 bases and the J gene end by 5 bases; junction bases not matched to a gene: 13.

This clonotype was counted at least ten times. The chain has TRBV28 and TRBJ2-5; D is ambiguous. CDR1 is MDHEN, CDR2 SYDVKM, per germline. The ends were cut back, 6 bases at V and 7 bases at J, with 15 bases in the middle. This CDR3 is built from 13 residues. The CDR3 protein is CASRPTQTRTQYF. Written as DNA, the CDR3 is TGTGCCAGCAGGCCGACCCAAACCAGGACCCAGTACTTC.

This chain links TRBV15 with TRBJ1-6; 8 bases agree with TRBD1. With V trimmed by 5 bases and J by 8 bases, 5 bases remained unmatched. CDR1 is LNHNV, CDR2 YYDKDF, per germline (reference sequence). This CDR3 has 14 residues. The CDR3 nucleotides read TGTGCCACCAGCGTGGACAGGGATTATTCACCCCTCCACTTT. Amino acid sequence: CATSVDRDYSPLHF. Together with reference TRBV15 and TRBJ1-6, the CDR3 gives the full variable domain: DAMVIQNPRYQVTQFGKPVTLSCSQTLNHNVMYWYQQKSSQAPKLLFHYYDKDFNNEADTPDNFQSRRPNTSFCFLDIRSPGLGDTAMYLCATSVDRDYSPLHFGNGTRLTVT.

This clonotype was seen many times. The genes are TRBV6-5 and TRBJ2-5; the D is unclear. The V end was cut by 3 bases, the J end by 4 bases, with 9 bases between. This CDR3 has 13 amino acids. Germline assignment: CDR1 MNHEY and CDR2 SVGAGI. The CDR3: CASSYSFGETQYF. CDR3 DNA: TGTGCCAGCAGTTATAGTTTTGGAGAGACCCAGTACTTC.

This clonotype was seen more than once but under ten times. The CDR3 DNA reads TGTGCCAGCTCACCATCGGGCTTCCAAGAGACCCAGTACTTC. Amino acids: CASSPSGFQETQYF. V and J are TRBV18 and TRBJ2-5; no clear D. The CDR3 is 14 residues long. CDR1 is KGHSH and CDR2 is LQKENI in the germline V gene. Trimming shortened V by 2 bases and J by 1 base, and 8 bases separated the two germline ends.

This clonotype was counted at least ten times. The rearrangement links TRBV2 to TRBJ1-2, with TRBD1 as a possible D gene (6 bases). In germline, CDR1 is SNHLY, CDR2 FYNNEI. This CDR3 has 13 amino acids. V dropped 3 bases and J dropped 4 bases, with 9 bases sitting between them. The CDR3 nucleotides are TGTGCCAGCAGTGACAGGGGATCCTATGGCTACACCTTC. It specifies CASSDRGSYGYTF.

This clonotype was recorded a few times. The chain employs TRBV29-1 and TRBJ2-5, with D possibly TRBD2 on 5 matching bases. The germline V gene has CDR1 SQVTM and CDR2 ANQGSEA. There are 12 residues in the CDR3. V lost 4 bases and J 7 bases, leaving 13 bases between the germline ends. Here the CDR3 reads CSVGGKSGTQYF. The CDR3 bases are TGCAGCGTTGGCGGAAAAAGCGGGACCCAGTACTTC.

V usage is TRBV20-1 and J usage is TRBJ2-7, with TRBD1 matching 8 bases. CDR3 length: 14 residues. CDR1 is DFQATT, CDR2 SNEGSKA, per germline (reference sequence). J gave up 2 bases and V 6 bases, and 9 bases lay outside the gene matches. The CDR3 here is CSATWTGLTYEQYF. The CDR3 coding sequence is TGCAGTGCCACGTGGACAGGGCTCACCTACGAGCAGTACTTC.

The rearrangement joins TRBV6-5 to TRBJ2-5, with unresolved D. Germline V lookup: CDR1 MNHEY, CDR2 SVGAGI. The CDR3 contains 13 residues. The germline V and J ends were trimmed by 6 bases and 5 bases, with 13 bases remaining between them. The CDR3 DNA is TGTGCCAGCAGCCGGATTTGGCGGGAGACCCAGTACTTC. Translating it yields CASSRIWRETQYF.

Regarding this clonotype: A read error is likely, as this CDR3 ends without the conserved phenylalanine or tryptophan. The DNA is left out, because the CDR3 cannot be placed on it with certainty; the CDR3 is given as TCRdb lists it. This chain connects TRBV7-9 to TRBJ2-7. In germline, CDR1 is SEHNR, CDR2 FQNEAQ (reference sequence). The CDR3 comprises 8 residues, both ends counted. CDR3 protein: CASSLADP.

Note on this clonotype: At one of its ends the junction is not consistent with the germline gene, which may arise from a read error. The CDR3 region is CASSISAAQGTEAF. CDR3 in DNA: TGTGCCAGTAGTATATCGGCCGCGCAGGGAACTGAAGCTTTC. The chain employs TRBV19 and TRBJ2-6; possibly TRBD1 for D (5 bases). CDR1 and CDR2 (germline): LNHDA, SQIVND (reference sequence). The length of the CDR3 is 14 residues. The whole variable domain, filled in from reference TRBV19 and TRBJ2-6, reads DGGITQSPKYLFRKEGQNVTLSCEQNLNHDAMYWYRQDPGQGLRLIYYSQIVNDFQKGDIAEGYSVSREKKESFPLTVTSAQKNPTAFYLCASSISAAQGTEAFGAGSRLTVL.